These 3 T cell receptor beta chains came from one sample sequenced in a study of control samples from healthy donors and cancer patients. Sequencing was performed with immunoSEQ multiplex PCR; in TCRdb, only in-frame clones are kept and a portion is missing. The sample includes about 210,000 clones. The sample taken for sequencing was blood. Receptor source: a woman in her thirties in good health.

This chain uses TRBV11-2 with TRBJ1-2; no clear D. Trimming pared 4 bases from V and 0 bases from J, leaving 15 bases between. CDR3 length: 16 residues. CDR1 SGHAT and CDR2 FQNNGV come from the germline V gene. CDR3 coding DNA: TGTGCCAGCAGCTCGCACCCCGGGAGTCCTAACTATGGCTACACCTTC. Protein sequence: CASSSHPGSPNYGYTF. The entire variable domain, with the rest obtained from reference TRBV11-2 and TRBJ1-2, is as follows: EAGVAQSPRYKIIEKRQSVAFWCNPISGHATLYWYQQILGQGPKLLIQFQNNGVVDDSQLPKDRFSAERLKGVDSTLKIQPAKLEDSAVYLCASSSHPGSPNYGYTFGSGTRLTVV.

The chain is built from TRBV3-1 (or the pseudogene TRBV3-2) and TRBJ1-3; D gene unclear. Trimming stripped 6 bases from V and 4 bases from J, with 10 bases between. This CDR3 is 13 amino acids long. Germline CDR1 LGHDT, CDR2 YNNKEL (reference sequence). In nucleotides, the CDR3 is TGTGCCAGCAGTCCGGATAGGGGAAACACCATATATTTT. It is translated as CASSPDRGNTIYF.

This sequence joins TRBV7-9 and TRBJ2-3, with D possibly matching TRBD2 (5 bases). V gave up 8 bases and J gave up 0 bases, with 15 bases separating them. Germline CDR1 SEHNR, CDR2 FQNEAQ (reference sequence). This CDR3 comprises 15 residues. The CDR3 region is CASGLGAVSTDTQYF. CDR3 bases: TGTGCCAGCGGCCTGGGAGCGGTAAGCACAGATACGCAGTATTTT.